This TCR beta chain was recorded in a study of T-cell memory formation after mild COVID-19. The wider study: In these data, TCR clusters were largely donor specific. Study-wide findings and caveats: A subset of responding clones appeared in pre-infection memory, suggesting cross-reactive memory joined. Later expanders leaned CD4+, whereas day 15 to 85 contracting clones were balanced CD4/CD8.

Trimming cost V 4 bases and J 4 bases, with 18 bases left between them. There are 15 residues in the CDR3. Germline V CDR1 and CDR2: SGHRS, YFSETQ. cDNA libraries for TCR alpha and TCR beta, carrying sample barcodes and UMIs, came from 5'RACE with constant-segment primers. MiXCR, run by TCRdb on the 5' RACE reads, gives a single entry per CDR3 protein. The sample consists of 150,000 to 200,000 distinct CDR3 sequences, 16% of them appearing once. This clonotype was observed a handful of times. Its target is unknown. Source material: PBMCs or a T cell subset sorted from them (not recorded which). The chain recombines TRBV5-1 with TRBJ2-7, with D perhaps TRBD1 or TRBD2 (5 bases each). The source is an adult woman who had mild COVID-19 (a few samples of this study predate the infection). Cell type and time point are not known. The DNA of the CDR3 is TGCGCCAGCAGCGGCGCCGGGACGGTGGTTTACGAGCAGTACTTC. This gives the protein CASSGAGTVVYEQYF.